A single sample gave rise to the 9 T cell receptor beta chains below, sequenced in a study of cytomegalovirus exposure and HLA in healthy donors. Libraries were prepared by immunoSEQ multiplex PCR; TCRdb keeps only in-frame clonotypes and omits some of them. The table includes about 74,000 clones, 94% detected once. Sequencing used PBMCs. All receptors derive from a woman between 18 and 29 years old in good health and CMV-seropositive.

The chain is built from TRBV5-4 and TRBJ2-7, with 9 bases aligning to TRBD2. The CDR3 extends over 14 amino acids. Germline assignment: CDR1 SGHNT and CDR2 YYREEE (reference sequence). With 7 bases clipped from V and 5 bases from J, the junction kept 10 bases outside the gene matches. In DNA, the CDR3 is TGTGCCAGCGAATTGTATAGCGGGAGCCACGAGCAGTACTTC. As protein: CASELYSGSHEQYF.

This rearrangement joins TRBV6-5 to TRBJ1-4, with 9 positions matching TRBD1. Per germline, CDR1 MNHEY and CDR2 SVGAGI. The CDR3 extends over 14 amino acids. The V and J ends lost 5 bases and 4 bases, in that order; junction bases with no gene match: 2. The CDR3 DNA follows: TGTGCCAGCAGTAAGGACAGGGGTAATGAAAAACTGTTTTTT. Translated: CASSKDRGNEKLFF.

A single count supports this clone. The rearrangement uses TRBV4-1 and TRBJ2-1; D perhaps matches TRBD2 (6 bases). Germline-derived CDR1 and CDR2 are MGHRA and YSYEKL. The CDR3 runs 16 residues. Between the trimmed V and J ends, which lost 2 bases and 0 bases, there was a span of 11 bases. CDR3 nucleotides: TGCGCCAGCAGCCAATCCCTAGCGAACTCCTACAATGAGCAGTTCTTC. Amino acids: CASSQSLANSYNEQFF.

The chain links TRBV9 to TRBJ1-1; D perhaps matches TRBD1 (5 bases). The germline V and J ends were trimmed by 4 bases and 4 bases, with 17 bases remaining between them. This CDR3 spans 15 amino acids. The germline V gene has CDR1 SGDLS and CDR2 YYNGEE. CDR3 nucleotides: TGTGCCAGCAGCCGCGGGACGGGTCGGGGCACTGAAGCTTTCTTT. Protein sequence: CASSRGTGRGTEAFF. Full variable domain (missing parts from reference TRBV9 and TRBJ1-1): DSGVTQTPKHLITATGQRVTLRCSPRSGDLSVYWYQQSLDQGLQFLIQYYNGEERAKGNILERFSAQQFPDLHSELNLSSLELGDSALYFCASSRGTGRGTEAFFGQGTRLTVV.

Here the CDR3 reads CASSLVLSGLSINEQFF. CDR3 in DNA: TGTGCCAGCAGCTTAGTTCTTAGCGGACTCTCAATTAATGAGCAGTTCTTC. The genes are TRBV11-2 and TRBJ2-1; a weak D match, TRBD2 (6 bases). This CDR3 is 17 amino acids long. CDR1 is SGHAT and CDR2 is FQNNGV in the germline V gene. Trimming pared 1 base from V and 7 bases from J, leaving 20 bases between.

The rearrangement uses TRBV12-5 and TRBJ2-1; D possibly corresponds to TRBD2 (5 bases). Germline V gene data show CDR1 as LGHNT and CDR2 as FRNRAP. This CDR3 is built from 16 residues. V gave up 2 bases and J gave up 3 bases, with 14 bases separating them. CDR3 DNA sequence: TGTGCTAGTGGTTTGAGGCTAGCCAAGCTCTACAATGAGCAGTTCTTC. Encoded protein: CASGLRLAKLYNEQFF.

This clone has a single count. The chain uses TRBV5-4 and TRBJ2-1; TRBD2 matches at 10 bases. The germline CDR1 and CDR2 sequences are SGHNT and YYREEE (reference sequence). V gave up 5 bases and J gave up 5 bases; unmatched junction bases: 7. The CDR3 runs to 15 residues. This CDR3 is CASRRAGGPNNEQFF. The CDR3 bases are TGTGCCAGCAGACGAGCGGGAGGGCCCAACAATGAGCAGTTCTTC.

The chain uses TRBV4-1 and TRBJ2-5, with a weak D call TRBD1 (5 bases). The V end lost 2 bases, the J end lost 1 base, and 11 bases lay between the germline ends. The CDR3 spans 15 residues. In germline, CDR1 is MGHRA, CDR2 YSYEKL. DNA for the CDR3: TGCGCCAGCAGCCAACGTGGGGCAGGCCAAGAGACCCAGTACTTC. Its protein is CASSQRGAGQETQYF.

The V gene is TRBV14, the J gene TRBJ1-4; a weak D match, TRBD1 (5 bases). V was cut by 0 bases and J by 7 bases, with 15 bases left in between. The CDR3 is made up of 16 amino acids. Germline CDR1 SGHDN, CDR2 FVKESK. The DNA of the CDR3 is TGTGCCAGCAGCCAAGACCTAGGGGCGGCCTCTGAAAAACTGTTTTTT. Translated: CASSQDLGAASEKLFF.